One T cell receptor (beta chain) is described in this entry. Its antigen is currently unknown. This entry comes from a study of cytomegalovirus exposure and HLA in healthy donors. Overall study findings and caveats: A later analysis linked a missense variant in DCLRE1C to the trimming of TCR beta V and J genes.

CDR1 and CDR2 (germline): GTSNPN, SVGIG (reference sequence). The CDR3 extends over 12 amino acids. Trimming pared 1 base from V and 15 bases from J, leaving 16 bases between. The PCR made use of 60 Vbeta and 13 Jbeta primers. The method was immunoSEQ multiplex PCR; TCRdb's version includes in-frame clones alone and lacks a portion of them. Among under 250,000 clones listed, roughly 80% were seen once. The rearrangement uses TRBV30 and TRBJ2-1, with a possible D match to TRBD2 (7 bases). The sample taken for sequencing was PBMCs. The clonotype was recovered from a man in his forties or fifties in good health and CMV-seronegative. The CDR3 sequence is CAWSDRGGLWFF. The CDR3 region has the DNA TGTGCCTGGAGTGATAGGGGGGGACTATGGTTCTTC. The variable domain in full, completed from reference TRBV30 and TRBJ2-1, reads SQTIHQWPATLVQPVGSPLSLECTVEGTSNPNLYWYRQAAGRGLQLLFYSVGIGQISSEVPQNLSASRPQDRQFILSSKKLLLSDSGFYLCAWSDRGGLWFFGPGTRLTVL.